This TCR beta chain is drawn from a study of T-cell reconstitution after alpha-beta-depleted transplantation in children. Study-wide results and limits: T-cell numbers and diversity one year post-transplant derived largely from freshly generated T cells. As was reported, about two months after transplant, alpha-beta T cells came from several hundred expanded graft clones. TCRbeta diversity was high at day 60 in some patients (a result of surviving recipient T cells and thymic progenitors).

V lost 8 bases and J 4 bases, leaving 17 bases between the germline ends. Germline V gene lookup returns CDR1 DFQATT and CDR2 SNEGSKA (reference sequence). The CDR3 totals 13 residues. Unique molecular identifiers featured in how the TCRbeta library was prepared. Each CDR3 protein gets one entry after TCRdb re-called the PCR reads with MiXCR. The table records about 300,000 distinct CDR3 sequences, roughly 8.2% of them present only once. This clonotype was detected ten times or more. Its specificity is not known. This TCR derives from a female patient aged 2-9 years who had a stem cell transplant for Fanconi anemia, so the T cells may come from the graft donor. The sample was peripheral blood, taken 360 days after TCRalphabeta/CD19-depleted stem cell transplant. This chain uses TRBV20-1 with TRBJ1-1; the D is unclear. The CDR3 sequence: CSHRRALATEAFF. The CDR3 nucleotides are TGCAGTCATCGACGGGCCCTGGCCACTGAAGCTTTCTTT.